These 21 T cell receptor beta chains were sequenced from one sample in a study of blood T cell repertoires in COVID-19. Profiling relied on immunoSEQ multiplex PCR, and the TCRdb table lists in-frame clones only, not all of them. The table shows a few hundred thousand clones, with over 80% occurring only once. Sequencing was carried out using PBMCs or T cells enriched from blood (not recorded which). The receptors here all came from a young man who had recovered from COVID-19.

This clone was detected a few times. The chain combines TRBV7-9 with TRBJ1-4; D unclear. V was clipped by 5 bases and J by 7 bases, with 11 bases between them. Germline CDR1 reads SEHNR; CDR2 reads FQNEAQ (reference sequence). This CDR3 is built from 13 residues. DNA of the CDR3: TGTGCCAGCAGCCGAGGGTATGGTGAAAAACTGTTTTTT. Protein product: CASSRGYGEKLFF.

The V call is TRBV6-5, the J call TRBJ2-5; D possibly corresponds to TRBD2 (5 bases). There are 14 residues in the CDR3. Germline values: CDR1 MNHEY, CDR2 SVGAGI. V lost 6 bases and J 4 bases, leaving 15 bases between the germline ends. The CDR3 DNA sequence: TGTGCCAGCAGGCCCTTTAGCGTCACAGAGACCCAGTACTTC. Its translation is CASRPFSVTETQYF.

This chain joins TRBV5-1 and TRBJ2-1; possibly TRBD2 for D (5 bases). This CDR3 has 14 residues. CDR1 and CDR2 from the germline V gene are SGHRS and YFSETQ. V shed 6 bases and J shed 6 bases, with 16 bases lying between them. CDR3 nucleotides: TGCGCCAGCACCGCGATCGGGGTTGGCAATGAGCAGTTCTTC. Encoded protein: CASTAIGVGNEQFF.

The gene calls are TRBV10-3 and TRBJ1-5; TRBD1 matches at 9 bases. From germline, CDR1 is ENHRY and CDR2 SYGVKD. Losses at the gene ends were 5 bases for V and 6 bases for J; bases not matched to a gene: 5. CDR3 length: 14 residues. CDR3 DNA sequence: TGTGCCATCAGTCCGGGACAGGGTATTCAGCCCCAGCATTTT. It yields the protein CAISPGQGIQPQHF.

The chain has TRBV3-1 (or the pseudogene TRBV3-2) and TRBJ1-2; 8 bases map to TRBD1. This CDR3 region has 16 residues. V lost 0 bases and J lost 4; bases outside the gene matches: 7. The V gene's germline CDR1 is LGHDT and CDR2 YNNKEL (reference sequence). This CDR3 reads CASSQDWLGQAYGYTF. The CDR3 DNA follows: TGTGCCAGCAGCCAAGATTGGTTGGGACAGGCCTATGGCTACACCTTC.

The chain joins TRBV4-1 to TRBJ2-2, with 8 bases identical to TRBD1. The V gene end was trimmed by 2 bases and the J gene end by 7 bases; junction bases not matched to a gene: 6. The CDR3 is 15 amino acids. The V gene's germline CDR1 is MGHRA and CDR2 YSYEKL. Here the CDR3 reads CASSQTRDRNGELFF. The CDR3 nucleotides read TGCGCCAGCAGCCAAACCCGGGACAGGAACGGGGAGCTGTTTTTT.

V gene TRBV6-5 combines with J gene TRBJ2-3, with D perhaps TRBD2 (6 bases). CDR3 length: 14 residues. V was cut by 5 bases and J by 6 bases, with 15 bases left in between. In germline, CDR1 is MNHEY, CDR2 SVGAGI. CDR3 in DNA: TGTGCCAGCAGTACCGGGACTCACGGGGATACGCAGTATTTT. It specifies CASSTGTHGDTQYF.

This clone has just a few counts. This chain uses TRBV6-2 or TRBV6-3 with TRBJ2-3; D uncertain. V was clipped by 2 bases and J by 4 bases, with 4 bases between them. Germline loops: CDR1 MNHEY, CDR2 SVGEGT. The CDR3 is made up of 12 amino acids. CDR3 loop: CASSYPADTQYF. For the CDR3, the DNA is TGTGCCAGCAGTTACCCCGCAGATACGCAGTATTTT.

This rearrangement joins TRBV5-1 to TRBJ2-1; D may be TRBD2 (6 bases). The germline V and J ends were trimmed by 4 bases and 7 bases, with 15 bases remaining between them. CDR1 and CDR2 (germline): SGHRS, YFSETQ. The length of the CDR3 is 14 residues. The CDR3 is CASSLELGGNEQFF. In nucleotides, the CDR3 is TGCGCCAGCAGCCTTGAGCTCGGGGGAAATGAGCAGTTCTTC.

The chain employs TRBV15 and TRBJ1-4, with 11 bases matching TRBD1. CDR3 length: 16 residues. Germline lookup yields CDR1 LNHNV and CDR2 YYDKDF (reference sequence). The J segment lost 7 bases and the V segment lost 5 bases, leaving 9 bases of the junction unmatched. CDR3 residues: CATSGRRTGGLEKLFF. CDR3 DNA sequence: TGTGCCACCAGCGGCCGTCGGACAGGGGGCCTTGAAAAACTGTTTTTT.

The chain carries TRBV7-3 and TRBJ2-1, with 7 bases aligning to TRBD1. V shed 1 base, J shed 7 bases, and the junction held 4 bases outside the gene matches. The CDR3 extends over 14 amino acids. Germline loops: CDR1 SGHTA, CDR2 FQGTGA. Here the CDR3 DNA reads TGTGCCAGCAGCTTAAATACAGGGGCAAATGAGCAGTTCTTC. This sequence encodes CASSLNTGANEQFF.

In this sample, this clone turned up once. The gene calls are TRBV5-1 and TRBJ1-1, with D perhaps matching TRBD1 (5 bases). The CDR3 is made up of 13 amino acids. V lost 4 bases to trimming and J lost 4 bases, with 11 bases between them. Germline loops: CDR1 SGHRS, CDR2 YFSETQ. CDR3 coding DNA: TGCGCCAGCAGCCTCGCGGGACGCACTGAAGCTTTCTTT. Encoded protein: CASSLAGRTEAFF.

This clone was seen more than once but under ten times. This rearrangement joins TRBV5-4 to TRBJ2-2; D perhaps matches TRBD2 (5 bases). Germline V lookup: CDR1 SGHNT, CDR2 YYREEE (reference sequence). Trimming took 0 bases from V and 4 from J, leaving 10 bases between them. The CDR3 is made up of 15 amino acids. CDR3 in DNA: TGTGCCAGCAGCTTGGCGGGGTACGGCACCGGGGAGCTGTTTTTT. Its translation is CASSLAGYGTGELFF.

J is TRBJ2-1 and V is TRBV4-2, with 9 positions matching TRBD2. The CDR3 totals 15 residues. Germline-derived CDR1 and CDR2 are LGHNA and YNFKEQ. Trimming cost V 0 bases and J 9 bases; bases outside gene matches: 6. The CDR3 bases are TGTGCCAGCAGCCAAGAAAGGCGGGGGGGCTTTGAGCAGTTCTTC. Translated: CASSQERRGGFEQFF.

This CDR3 reads CASTKGGVQETQYF. Here the CDR3 DNA reads TGTGCCAGCACCAAAGGGGGGGTCCAAGAGACCCAGTACTTC. V is TRBV6-5 and J is TRBJ2-5, with D tentatively TRBD2 (7 bases). This CDR3 has 14 residues. Trimming shortened V by 7 bases and J by 1 base, and 13 bases separated the two germline ends. CDR1 and CDR2 (germline): MNHEY, SVGAGI.

The chain couples TRBV6-1 to TRBJ1-4; maybe TRBD1 (6 bases). CDR3 length: 18 residues. Germline CDR1 and CDR2: MNHNS and SASEGT. Trimming stripped 4 bases from V and 1 base from J, with 19 bases between. CDR3 DNA sequence: TGTGCCAGCAGTGGGGGACAAATGCCCGACCAAACTAATGAAAAACTGTTTTTT. Translated: CASSGGQMPDQTNEKLFF.

This chain joins TRBV9 and TRBJ2-1, with D maybe TRBD2 (5 bases). The CDR3 has 11 residues. CDR1 is SGDLS, CDR2 YYNGEE, per germline. V lost 4 bases, J lost 7 bases, and 6 bases lay in between. CDR3 nucleotides: TGTGCCAGCAGCACTAGTAATGAGCAGTTCTTC. It yields the protein CASSTSNEQFF. Combining the CDR3 with reference TRBV9 and TRBJ2-1 gives the whole variable domain DSGVTQTPKHLITATGQRVTLRCSPRSGDLSVYWYQQSLDQGLQFLIQYYNGEERAKGNILERFSAQQFPDLHSELNLSSLELGDSALYFCASSTSNEQFFGPGTRLTVL.

About this clone itself: Different DNA sequences within this sample yield the same CDR3. This chain joins TRBV4-2 and TRBJ2-2; 10 nucleotides agree with TRBD2. This CDR3 spans 15 amino acids. Per the germline V gene, CDR1 is LGHNA and CDR2 is YNFKEQ. V was clipped by 4 bases and J by 5 bases; unmatched bases: 4. The CDR3, as DNA: TGTGCCAGCAGCCCGCTAGCGGGGGATACCGGGGAGCTGTTTTTT. Translating it yields CASSPLAGDTGELFF.

On this clone: This same CDR3 is encoded by further DNA sequences in the sample. The CDR3 region has the DNA TGCGCCAGCAGCTTAGGGCAGGGGCCCTACAATGAGCAGTTCTTC. Protein sequence: CASSLGQGPYNEQFF. The chain links TRBV5-1 to TRBJ2-1, with D tentatively TRBD1 (6 bases). Germline CDR1 SGHRS, CDR2 YFSETQ. The CDR3 runs 15 residues. Trimming stripped 2 bases from V and 2 bases from J, with 11 bases between.

The chain employs TRBV6-4 and TRBJ1-2; TRBD1 matches 10 bases. From germline, CDR1 is MRHNA and CDR2 SNTAGT. The CDR3 spans 16 residues. Trimming removed 0 bases from V and 4 bases from J; junction bases left unmatched: 5. CDR3 in amino acids: CASSDSGTGAFYGYTF. In nucleotides, the CDR3 is TGTGCCAGCAGTGACTCGGGGACAGGGGCCTTCTATGGCTACACCTTC.

The V call is TRBV7-2, the J call TRBJ1-5; 10 bases map to TRBD1. V was pared by 2 bases and J by 6 bases, with 13 bases of the junction left unmatched. This CDR3 has 18 residues. In germline, CDR1 is SGHTA, CDR2 FQGNSA. The CDR3 DNA sequence: TGTGCCAGCAGCTTAAAGGGACAGGGGATTAGATTGGGTCAGCCCCAGCATTTT. Translation: CASSLKGQGIRLGQPQHF.